Presented here are 30 T cell receptor beta chains from one specimen sequenced in a study of human T cells and chemical hapten exposure. The sample's time point: pre-sensitization, week 0. Treatment indicated: therapeutic diphenylcyclopropenone sensitization with weekly scalp DPC. TCRdb passed the RACE reads through MiXCR, listing each CDR3 protein once. The table has 300,000 to 450,000 distinct CDR3 sequences, 5.1% seen once. Sample: whole blood, taken in connection with sensitization to the hapten diphenylcyclopropenone (DPC). The receptors here all came from a woman aged 45-59 years with alopecia areata. Some clones in this sample may be carry-over from other donors' samples.

As DNA, the CDR3 is TGTGCCAGCAGTTACTTTCCGGGACGAGGGACCGCCGAGCAGTACTTC. It codes for CASSYFPGRGTAEQYF. V gene TRBV6-5 combines with J gene TRBJ2-7, with D perhaps TRBD1 or TRBD2 (5 bases each). This CDR3 comprises 16 residues. In germline, CDR1 is MNHEY, CDR2 SVGAGI. The ends were cut back, 1 base at V and 6 bases at J, with 19 bases in the middle.

The sample holds many counts of this clonotype. The CDR3 DNA is TGTGCCAGCAGCGTGGCGGGACAGGGAAACAATGAGCAGTTCTTC. Protein sequence: CASSVAGQGNNEQFF. J is TRBJ2-1 and V is TRBV9, with TRBD1 matching over 9 bases. CDR3 length equals 15 residues. The junction had 5 bases not matched to a gene; V was cut back by 2 bases and J by 5 bases. Per the germline V gene, CDR1 is SGDLS and CDR2 is YYNGEE.

In its sample, this clonotype was seen a few times. The chain uses TRBV6-2 or TRBV6-3 and TRBJ2-7; tentatively, D is TRBD1 (6 bases). Trimming removed 0 bases from V and 4 bases from J, with 13 bases in between. CDR1 and CDR2 from the germline V gene are MNHEY and SVGEGT. This CDR3 spans 15 amino acids. The CDR3: CASSYSGRGWYEQYF. Written as DNA, the CDR3 is TGTGCCAGCAGTTACTCCGGCAGGGGTTGGTACGAGCAGTACTTC.

Many counts were recorded for this clonotype. V is TRBV29-1 and J is TRBJ2-3; D uncertain. V was cut by 8 bases and J by 2 bases, with 14 bases left in between. The germline gives CDR1 SQVTM, CDR2 ANQGSEA. The CDR3 sequence is 13 residues long. The CDR3 DNA reads TGCAGCTCCCCCGGCGGAAACACAGATACGCAGTATTTT. It encodes CSSPGGNTDTQYF.

This clonotype turned up a few times. This CDR3 reads CASSAEGLRSGANVLTF. The CDR3 DNA reads TGTGCCAGCAGCGCTGAGGGCCTACGCTCTGGGGCCAACGTCCTGACTTTC. V usage is TRBV27 and J usage is TRBJ2-6; a possible D gene is TRBD2 (5 bases). The ends were cut back, 6 bases at V and 0 bases at J, with 15 bases in the middle. This CDR3 is built from 17 residues. Germline V gene lookup returns CDR1 MNHEY and CDR2 SMNVEV (reference sequence).

This clonotype showed up many times. The chain uses TRBV6-2 or TRBV6-3 and TRBJ1-5, with 10 bases fitting TRBD1. V gave up 8 bases and J gave up 6 bases; unmatched junction bases: 7. This CDR3 comprises 14 residues. Germline V gives CDR1 MNHEY, CDR2 SVGEGT. Here the CDR3 DNA reads TGTGCCAGCTCGGACAGGGGGGTTACTCAGCCCCAGCATTTT. It encodes CASSDRGVTQPQHF.

The CDR3 protein is CASSRHPLTSGTNTGELFF. For the CDR3, the DNA is TGTGCCAGCAGCCGCCACCCTTTGACTAGCGGAACGAACACCGGGGAGCTGTTTTTT. The rearrangement links TRBV7-7 to TRBJ2-2, with 9 bases aligning to TRBD2. Germline values: CDR1 SSHAT, CDR2 FNYEAQ (reference sequence). V lost 5 bases and J lost 0; bases outside the gene matches: 13. CDR3 length equals 19 residues. The entire variable domain, with the rest obtained from reference TRBV7-7 and TRBJ2-2, is as follows: GAGVSQSPRYKVTKRGQDVTLRCDPISSHATLYWYQQALGQGPEFLTYFNYEAQPDKSGLPSDRFSAERPEGSISTLTIQRTEQRDSAMYRCASSRHPLTSGTNTGELFFGEGSRLTVL.

There are many counts of this clonotype. The J gene is TRBJ2-7, the V gene TRBV29-1, with 9 positions matching TRBD1. Trimming at V came to 0 bases and at J to 0 bases, leaving 12 bases not matched to a gene. This CDR3 spans 18 amino acids. CDR1 is SQVTM and CDR2 is ANQGSEA in the germline V gene. CDR3 bases: TGCAGCGTTGAAGAACTCCGGGACAGGGAGGCGAACTCCTACGAGCAGTACTTC. This sequence encodes CSVEELRDREANSYEQYF.

The CDR3: CASSSYGHFETQYF. In DNA form, the CDR3 reads TGTGCCAGCAGTTCGTACGGCCACTTTGAGACCCAGTACTTC. The chain carries TRBV27 and TRBJ2-5; D not resolved. This CDR3 is built from 14 residues. V lost 4 bases, J lost 5 bases, and 14 bases lay in between. Germline values: CDR1 MNHEY, CDR2 SMNVEV (reference sequence).

V is TRBV6-5 and J is TRBJ1-2; D is perhaps TRBD1 (5 bases). Per germline, CDR1 MNHEY and CDR2 SVGAGI. The CDR3 is 19 amino acids. V was cut by 0 bases and J by 4 bases, with 24 bases left in between. CDR3 sequence (DNA): TGTGCCAGCAGTTACTCGACGGCTCGGGGGTCGATGCCGACCTATGGCTACACCTTC. As protein: CASSYSTARGSMPTYGYTF.

In this sample, this clonotype turned up many times. The chain employs TRBV6-2 or TRBV6-3 and TRBJ2-5; 7 bases align to TRBD1. Trimming at V came to 4 bases and at J to 7 bases, leaving 3 bases not matched to a gene. Germline V gives CDR1 MNHEY, CDR2 SVGEGT. The CDR3 runs 12 residues. CDR3 in DNA: TGTGCCAGCAGTTTCCGACAGGGGACCCAGTACTTC. Protein product: CASSFRQGTQYF.

This clonotype was detected many times. The gene calls are TRBV7-9 and TRBJ1-5; D is ambiguous. The CDR3 is 12 residues long. V gave up 0 bases and J gave up 9 bases, with 6 bases separating them. Germline V lookup: CDR1 SEHNR, CDR2 FQNEAQ (reference sequence). The CDR3 DNA reads TGTGCCAGCAGCTTAGCCCCAGGGCCCCAGCATTTT. Its translation is CASSLAPGPQHF. The whole variable domain, filled in from reference TRBV7-9 and TRBJ1-5, reads DTGVSQNPRHKITKRGQNVTFRCDPISEHNRLYWYRQTLGQGPEFLTYFQNEAQLEKSRLLSDRFSAERPKGSFSTLEIQRTEQGDSAMYLCASSLAPGPQHFGDGTRLSIL.

This clonotype was picked up many times. The rearrangement links TRBV28 to TRBJ2-1; 7 nucleotides align to TRBD1. Germline CDR1 and CDR2: MDHEN and SYDVKM. V lost 4 bases, J lost 4 bases, and 1 base stayed unmatched. The CDR3 is 13 amino acids. CDR3 in amino acids: CASSSTGYNEQFF. The CDR3 DNA reads TGTGCCAGCAGTTCGACAGGGTACAATGAGCAGTTCTTC.

This clonotype was seen ten or more times. The gene calls are TRBV18 and TRBJ2-4; no firm D call. Germline CDR1 reads KGHSH; CDR2 reads LQKENI. V lost 3 bases and J 5 bases, leaving 11 bases between the germline ends. This CDR3 comprises 14 residues. CDR3 in amino acids: CASSPWGSENIQYF. The CDR3 nucleotides read TGTGCCAGCTCACCGTGGGGAAGTGAAAACATTCAGTACTTC.

This clonotype has a count of ten or more. This chain joins TRBV12-3 or TRBV12-4 and TRBJ1-2; D call uncertain. Trimming removed 6 bases at V and 3 bases at J, with 5 bases between. The CDR3 totals 11 residues. CDR3 amino acids: CASSRDYGYTF. CDR3 DNA sequence: TGTGCCAGCAGCCGAGACTATGGCTACACCTTC.

This clonotype has ten or more counts. V is TRBV28 and J is TRBJ2-5; 9 bases align to TRBD1. This CDR3 is built from 13 residues. Trimming at V came to 7 bases and at J to 5 bases, leaving 5 bases not matched to a gene. Germline V gives CDR1 MDHEN, CDR2 SYDVKM. The CDR3 nucleotides are TGTGCCAGCATGAGGACAGGGGTCGAGACCCAGTACTTC. Translated, it gives CASMRTGVETQYF.

This clonotype has at least ten counts. The rearrangement joins TRBV12-3 or TRBV12-4 to TRBJ2-3; tentatively, D is TRBD1 (5 bases). V shed 3 bases and J shed 0 bases, with 10 bases lying between them. CDR3 length: 15 amino acids. This chain's CDR3 is CASSLDTRSTDTQYF. CDR3 nucleotides: TGTGCCAGCAGTTTGGACACACGAAGCACAGATACGCAGTATTTT.

This clonotype was found many times. Germline and junction disagree at one end, which may indicate a read error. The V call is TRBV12-3 or TRBV12-4, the J call TRBJ1-4; D is uncertain. This CDR3 is built from 14 residues. Here the CDR3 DNA reads TGTGCCAGCAGTTTAAGCAGCCTTAATAAAAAACTGTTTTTT. Encoded protein: CASSLSSLNKKLFF.

This clonotype was seen a handful of times. In nucleotides, the CDR3 is TGTGCCAGCAGCTTGGGGTTGTCCGCTGGAAACACCATATATTTT. Its translation is CASSLGLSAGNTIYF. This chain joins TRBV5-6 and TRBJ1-3, with unresolved D. The CDR3 is made up of 15 amino acids. In germline, CDR1 is SGHDT, CDR2 YYEEEE. Deletions cut 0 bases from V and 2 bases from J, with 9 bases between.

This clonotype was recorded many times. This chain uses TRBV20-1 with TRBJ2-1; 16 bases are shared with TRBD2. The germline V gene has CDR1 DFQATT and CDR2 SNEGSKA (reference sequence). The CDR3 is 18 residues long. J gave up 8 bases and V 6 bases, and 16 bases lay outside the gene matches. The DNA for the CDR3 is TGCAGTGCACCCGCCGGGACTAGCGGGAGGGCCGGGTTCCATGAGCAGTTCTTC. Residues: CSAPAGTSGRAGFHEQFF.

In its sample, this clonotype was seen many times. The chain is built from TRBV20-1 and TRBJ2-7, with 12 bases fitting TRBD2. Unmatched junction bases numbered 6, after V lost 3 bases and J lost 3 bases. Germline lookup yields CDR1 DFQATT and CDR2 SNEGSKA (reference sequence). The CDR3 has 15 amino acids. Here the CDR3 reads CSASWLAGGSYEQYF. The CDR3 DNA is TGCAGTGCTAGCTGGCTAGCGGGGGGGAGCTACGAGCAGTACTTC.

As regards this clonotype: This sequence may be a read error, since a much larger clone differs from it by one base. The missing conserved phenylalanine or tryptophan at the end of this CDR3 makes a read error likely. The chain combines TRBV29-1 with TRBJ2-3; D is ambiguous. The CDR3 has 11 amino acids. Germline-derived CDR1 and CDR2 are SQVTM and ANQGSEA. V was cut by 3 bases and J by 3 bases, with 4 bases left in between. CDR3 sequence: CSVEVTDTQYL. CDR3 in DNA: TGCAGCGTTGAGGTGACAGATACGCAGTATCTT.

This rearrangement joins TRBV5-1 to TRBJ1-1; D gene ambiguous. V lost 3 bases and J lost 1, with 10 bases in between. The germline gives CDR1 SGHRS, CDR2 YFSETQ. CDR3 length equals 14 residues. The CDR3 protein is CASSSRAPNTEAFF. CDR3 DNA sequence: TGCGCCAGCAGCTCCCGGGCCCCGAACACTGAAGCTTTCTTT.

There are a few counts of this clonotype. DNA for the CDR3: TGCGCCAGCAGCCCCTCCGGGCGCGGAGATGGCTACACCTTC. This encodes CASSPSGRGDGYTF. This chain connects TRBV5-1 to TRBJ1-2; D call uncertain. Germline assignment: CDR1 SGHRS and CDR2 YFSETQ. The CDR3 covers 14 residues. The V and J ends lost 4 bases and 6 bases respectively, with 16 bases between them.

This clonotype was recorded many times. This chain joins TRBV12-3 or TRBV12-4 and TRBJ2-1; D is possibly TRBD1 (6 bases). The CDR3 loop spans 14 amino acids. The ends were cut back, 3 bases at V and 2 bases at J, with 8 bases in the middle. The CDR3 DNA reads as TGTGCCAGCAGTTTCCGGGACACCTACAATGAGCAGTTCTTC. Translated, it gives CASSFRDTYNEQFF.

This clonotype has a count of ten or more. This chain connects TRBV9 to TRBJ2-3; D uncertain. The CDR3 has 13 amino acids. Per the germline V gene, CDR1 is SGDLS and CDR2 is YYNGEE. Trimming pared 3 bases from V and 4 bases from J, leaving 9 bases between. The CDR3 sequence is CASSAPGADTQYF. The CDR3 DNA is TGTGCCAGCAGCGCCCCGGGCGCAGATACGCAGTATTTT.

The sample holds a few counts of this clonotype. The genes are TRBV6-5 and TRBJ1-1; D gene unclear. The ends were cut back, 4 bases at V and 4 bases at J, with 7 bases in the middle. This CDR3 spans 12 amino acids. The germline gives CDR1 MNHEY, CDR2 SVGAGI. DNA for the CDR3: TGTGCCAGCAGTTGGGCGGGCACTGAAGCTTTCTTT. Its protein is CASSWAGTEAFF.

This clonotype was picked up a small number of times. The chain carries TRBV28 and TRBJ1-3, with D hard to call. CDR3 length: 16 amino acids. The germline V gene has CDR1 MDHEN and CDR2 SYDVKM. V was cut by 2 bases and J by 0 bases, with 11 bases left in between. This chain's CDR3 is CASSLIGRLSGNTIYF. The CDR3 nucleotides are TGTGCCAGCAGTTTAATCGGGAGACTCTCTGGAAACACCATATATTTT. Variable domain in full (rest from reference TRBV28 and TRBJ1-3): DVKVTQSSRYLVKRTGEKVFLECVQDMDHENMFWYRQDPGLGLRLIYFSYDVKMKEKGDIPEGYSVSREKKERFSLILESASTNQTSMYLCASSLIGRLSGNTIYFGEGSWLTVV.

This clonotype was observed at least ten times. The rearrangement links TRBV28 to TRBJ1-1; no reliable D call. The V gene's germline CDR1 is MDHEN and CDR2 SYDVKM. The CDR3 has 14 amino acids. The V end lost 2 bases, the J end lost 5 bases, and 12 bases lay between the germline ends. CDR3 sequence: CASSLRGFGTEAFF. The DNA of the CDR3 is TGTGCCAGCAGTTTACGGGGATTTGGAACTGAAGCTTTCTTT.

The table lists this clonotype with many counts. The rearrangement links TRBV20-1 to TRBJ2-3; D possibly matches TRBD1 or TRBD2 (6 bases each). V lost 6 bases and J lost 4, with 17 bases in between. This CDR3 is 14 amino acids long. Germline CDR1 is DFQATT and CDR2 is SNEGSKA (reference sequence). The chain's CDR3 is CSAVGLRGADTQYF. CDR3 coding DNA: TGCAGTGCCGTGGGACTTAGGGGGGCAGATACGCAGTATTTT.